What follows are 20 T cell receptor beta chains derived from one specimen sequenced in a study of cytomegalovirus exposure and HLA in healthy donors. Researchers ran the PCR with 60 Vbeta and 13 Jbeta primers. Some clones are missing from TCRdb's copy, which holds only in-frame ones; the method was immunoSEQ multiplex PCR. The sample consists of 200,000 to 300,000 clones, about 83% of them appearing once. Sequenced sample: PBMCs. The origin of the receptors is a woman in her forties in good health and CMV-seropositive.

The chain combines TRBV28 with TRBJ2-1, with TRBD2 identical over 7 bases. The J segment lost 7 bases and the V segment lost 7 bases, leaving 16 bases of the junction unmatched. CDR1 and CDR2 (germline): MDHEN, SYDVKM. The CDR3 is 16 amino acids. The CDR3 spells CASTPPGGGGGNEQFF. DNA for the CDR3: TGTGCCAGCACTCCCCCGGGGGGAGGAGGTGGAAATGAGCAGTTCTTC. Filled out from reference TRBV28 and TRBJ2-1, the complete variable domain reads DVKVTQSSRYLVKRTGEKVFLECVQDMDHENMFWYRQDPGLGLRLIYFSYDVKMKEKGDIPEGYSVSREKKERFSLILESASTNQTSMYLCASTPPGGGGGNEQFFGPGTRLTVL.

V usage is TRBV27 and J usage is TRBJ1-2; a possible D gene is TRBD1 (5 bases). The germline V gene has CDR1 MNHEY and CDR2 SMNVEV (reference sequence). The CDR3 covers 14 residues. V lost 2 bases, J lost 5 bases, and 12 bases lay in between. CDR3 DNA: TGTGCCAGCAGTTTAGGGCCAGGGAATTATGGCTACACCTTC. It translates to CASSLGPGNYGYTF.

This chain joins TRBV30 and TRBJ1-5; perhaps TRBD1 as D (5 bases). The ends were cut back, 3 bases at V and 0 bases at J, with 15 bases in the middle. This CDR3 contains 16 residues. The germline CDR1 and CDR2 sequences are GTSNPN and SVGIG (reference sequence). The CDR3 is CAWRVAGRDSNQPQHF. CDR3 coding DNA: TGTGCCTGGAGGGTAGCCGGCAGGGATAGCAATCAGCCCCAGCATTTT.

This chain uses TRBV27 with TRBJ1-2; TRBD1 matches 8 bases. V shed 3 bases and J 8 bases; nucleotides not matched to a gene: 5. The CDR3 consists of 13 residues. Germline CDR1 MNHEY, CDR2 SMNVEV (reference sequence). DNA for the CDR3: TGTGCCAGCAGTTTGAGCAGGGGGCAAGGCTACACCTTC. Amino acids: CASSLSRGQGYTF.

The chain has TRBV2 and TRBJ1-1, with 10 bases aligning to TRBD1. The germline V gene has CDR1 SNHLY and CDR2 FYNNEI. The CDR3 spans 13 residues. The chain's CDR3 is CAKGTGENTEAFF. The CDR3 bases are TGTGCTAAAGGGACAGGGGAGAACACTGAAGCTTTCTTT.

The J gene is TRBJ1-5, the V gene TRBV19; no definite D call. CDR3 length: 14 residues. V was trimmed by 7 bases and J by 0 bases, leaving 10 bases between them. From germline, CDR1 is LNHDA and CDR2 SQIVND (reference sequence). The CDR3, as DNA: TGTGCCAGTACCCCACAGAGTAGCAATCAGCCCCAGCATTTT. Translation: CASTPQSSNQPQHF.

Worth noting for this clone: Additional DNA sequences in this sample encode the identical CDR3. This rearrangement joins TRBV6-5 to TRBJ1-3; D is possibly TRBD1 (5 bases). Trimming cost V 0 bases and J 4 bases, with 10 bases left between them. CDR1 is MNHEY and CDR2 is SVGAGI in the germline V gene. The length of the CDR3 is 15 residues. The CDR3 sequence: CASSYSGDSGNTIYF. The CDR3 DNA sequence: TGTGCCAGCAGTTACTCAGGGGATAGCGGAAACACCATATATTTT.

The gene calls are TRBV6-5 and TRBJ1-1; the D gene is possibly TRBD1 (5 bases). The CDR3 length is 13 residues. Germline-derived CDR1 and CDR2 are MNHEY and SVGAGI. Trimming shortened V by 7 bases and J by 1 base, and 10 bases separated the two germline ends. CDR3 loop: CASTRDSNTEAFF. The CDR3 DNA follows: TGTGCCAGCACACGGGACTCGAACACTGAAGCTTTCTTT.

The chain carries TRBV2 and TRBJ1-4, with TRBD1 as a possible D gene (6 bases). Trimming pared 6 bases from V and 7 bases from J, leaving 12 bases between. The germline V gene has CDR1 SNHLY and CDR2 FYNNEI. CDR3 length: 13 residues. CDR3 loop: CASRSRGFEKLFF. The CDR3 region has the DNA TGTGCCAGCAGAAGCAGGGGATTTGAAAAACTGTTTTTT.

The chain uses TRBV5-1 and TRBJ2-7; 9 nucleotides match TRBD1. V dropped 0 bases and J dropped 6; count of bases not matched to a gene: 7. Germline V gene data show CDR1 as SGHRS and CDR2 as YFSETQ. CDR3 length: 15 residues. The CDR3 here is CASSLGGTGTSEQYF. The CDR3 DNA follows: TGCGCCAGCAGCTTGGGCGGGACAGGGACCTCCGAGCAGTACTTC.

The V gene is TRBV19, the J gene TRBJ2-4, with 9 positions matching TRBD2. After removal of 3 bases from V and 7 bases from J, the junction contained 4 bases not matched to a gene. Per the germline V gene, CDR1 is LNHDA and CDR2 is SQIVND (reference sequence). There are 14 residues in the CDR3. CDR3 protein: CASSILAGENIQYF. The CDR3 DNA reads as TGTGCCAGTAGTATTTTAGCGGGAGAGAACATTCAGTACTTC. The full variable domain, completed using reference TRBV19 and TRBJ2-4, is DGGITQSPKYLFRKEGQNVTLSCEQNLNHDAMYWYRQDPGQGLRLIYYSQIVNDFQKGDIAEGYSVSREKKESFPLTVTSAQKNPTAFYLCASSILAGENIQYFGAGTRLSVL.

The gene calls are TRBV28 and TRBJ2-7, with 7 nucleotides matching TRBD2. The V gene's germline CDR1 is MDHEN and CDR2 SYDVKM. CDR3 length: 16 amino acids. The V and J ends lost 2 bases and 0 bases, in that order; junction bases with no gene match: 7. CDR3 DNA sequence: TGTGCCAGCAGTTTACCCCCGCTAGCGGACTCCTACGAGCAGTACTTC. This translates into CASSLPPLADSYEQYF.

The DNA for the CDR3 is TGTGCCAGCAGCGCAACGGGACTATCACACAATACGCAGTATTTT. Encoded protein: CASSATGLSHNTQYF. V and J are TRBV7-9 and TRBJ2-3; TRBD2 aligns across 7 bases. This CDR3 has 15 amino acids. Trimming took 5 bases from V and 7 from J; bases not matched to a gene: 12. Germline V gene sequence: CDR1 SEHNR, CDR2 FQNEAQ (reference sequence).

V usage is TRBV7-2 and J usage is TRBJ2-3; possible D gene TRBD2, 6 bases. Trimming shortened V by 5 bases and J by 2 bases, and 14 bases separated the two germline ends. The CDR3 consists of 15 residues. CDR1 is SGHTA and CDR2 is FQGNSA in the germline V gene. This CDR3 is CASSVGGAYTDTQYF. The CDR3 DNA sequence: TGTGCCAGCAGCGTCGGAGGGGCCTACACAGATACGCAGTATTTT.

The CDR3 protein is CASSDRTGLSRGYTF. The CDR3 coding sequence is TGTGCCAGCAGTGACAGGACAGGGTTATCGCGCGGCTACACCTTC. The V gene is TRBV27, the J gene TRBJ1-2; 8 bases are a match to TRBD1. Per the germline V gene, CDR1 is MNHEY and CDR2 is SMNVEV (reference sequence). After removal of 5 bases from V and 8 bases from J, the junction contained 13 bases not matched to a gene. The CDR3 covers 15 residues.

This chain connects TRBV7-9 to TRBJ1-1; D is unresolved. The CDR3 consists of 13 residues. The germline V gene has CDR1 SEHNR and CDR2 FQNEAQ (reference sequence). The V end lost 6 bases, the J end lost 1 base, and 9 bases lay between the germline ends. CDR3 protein: CASRIAGNTEAFF. CDR3 DNA sequence: TGTGCCAGCAGAATTGCGGGGAACACTGAAGCTTTCTTT.

This chain uses TRBV4-1 with TRBJ1-2; D is uncertain. V lost 0 bases and J 5 bases, leaving 13 bases between the germline ends. Germline CDR1 and CDR2: MGHRA and YSYEKL. CDR3 length: 15 residues. The CDR3 loop is CASSQEWSLRYGYTF. The CDR3 coding sequence is TGCGCCAGCAGCCAAGAGTGGTCCCTACGGTATGGCTACACCTTC.

CDR3 nucleotide sequence: TGTGCCATCAGTGAGCATCCGGGACAGGGGGCGCGTGGCTACACCTTC. Amino acid sequence: CAISEHPGQGARGYTF. V is TRBV10-3 and J is TRBJ1-2; 12 nucleotides line up with TRBD1. J lost 7 bases, V lost 2 bases, and 8 bases had no gene match. Germline CDR1 and CDR2: ENHRY and SYGVKD. This CDR3 comprises 16 residues.

A note on this clone: At one of its ends the junction is not consistent with the germline gene, which may arise from a read error. The genes are TRBV15 and TRBJ1-1; 7 bases agree with TRBD1. The CDR3 is 14 residues long. The germline V gene encodes CDR1 LNHNV and CDR2 YYDKDF (reference sequence). This CDR3 reads CATSRGGRATEAFF. DNA of the CDR3: TGTGCCACCAGTAGAGGGGGCAGGGCCACTGAAGCTTTCTTT.

The V and J genes are TRBV6-6 and TRBJ1-5, with 8 bases aligning to TRBD1. Germline V gene lookup returns CDR1 MNHNY and CDR2 SVGAGI (reference sequence). J lost 1 base, V lost 8 bases, and 1 base had no gene match. The CDR3 length is 13 residues. CDR3 sequence (DNA): TGTGCCAGCCGACAGGGGAGCAATCAGCCCCAGCATTTT. Amino acid sequence: CASRQGSNQPQHF.